This T cell receptor beta chain was sequenced for a study of OX40 agonist ivuxolimab in advanced cancers. As for the study in general: Treatment of patients was with ivuxolimab, an agonistic anti-OX40 (CD134) antibody.

Unmatched junction bases numbered 8, after V lost 5 bases and J lost 6 bases. Germline CDR1 reads WSHSY; CDR2 reads SAAADI. The CDR3 loop spans 14 amino acids. The method was immunoSEQ multiplex PCR; TCRdb's version includes in-frame clones alone and lacks a portion of them. The sample lists 77,000 or so clones, 85% to 95% occurring once. Autoimmune disease history or systemic immunosuppression was exclusionary. This chain uses TRBV10-2 with TRBJ2-7; TRBD1 aligns across 9 bases. Sequencing was performed on CD4+ or CD8+ T cells sorted from blood, taken in a trial of the OX40 agonist ivuxolimab. The source is an adult with an advanced solid tumor such as melanoma, head and neck, liver or kidney cancer. CDR3 sequence reads: CASSWTGEGGEQYF. CDR3 sequence (DNA): TGCGCCAGCAGTTGGACAGGGGAAGGCGGCGAGCAGTACTTC.